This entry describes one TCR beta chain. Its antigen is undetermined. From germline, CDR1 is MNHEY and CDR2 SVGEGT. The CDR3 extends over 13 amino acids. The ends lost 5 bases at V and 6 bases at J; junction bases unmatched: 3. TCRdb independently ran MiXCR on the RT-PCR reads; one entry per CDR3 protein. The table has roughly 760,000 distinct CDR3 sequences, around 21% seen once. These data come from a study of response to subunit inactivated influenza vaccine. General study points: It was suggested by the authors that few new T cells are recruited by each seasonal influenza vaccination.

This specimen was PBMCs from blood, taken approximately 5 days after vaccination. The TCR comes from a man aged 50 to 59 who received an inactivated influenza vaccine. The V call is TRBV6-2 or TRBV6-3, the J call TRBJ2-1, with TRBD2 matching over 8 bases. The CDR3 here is CASSTSGINEQFF. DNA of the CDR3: TGTGCCAGCAGTACTAGCGGAATCAATGAGCAGTTCTTC.